This T cell receptor beta chain was sequenced for a study of early T cells in non-severe SARS-CoV-2 infection (dated by TCRdb to about 2021). Regarding the study in general: Bulk RNA from unsorted whole blood was used for TCR sequencing, so alpha and beta chains could not be paired.

A case-control design nested within a healthcare worker cohort in London, UK, was used, with weekly nasopharyngeal swab PCR tests and blood sampling performed. Healthcare workers were recruited during the week of the UK lockdown, between 23 and 31 March 2020, and followed weekly for up to roughly 15 weeks. This clonotype has more than one count but fewer than ten. Which antigen it targets is not known. Base qualities are not at hand, and no much larger clone is one base apart. Library construction relied on 5' RACE. Sequencing instrument: NextSeq 500. Unique molecular identifiers were attached to individual cDNA molecules in the TCR library protocol so that sequencing error and PCR bias could be corrected. Both TCR alpha and beta chains were sequenced, and tight co-correlation was observed between alpha and beta sequence abundances in each sample. The authors' pipeline ran thus. Decombinator V4 was used to perform V gene, J gene and CDR3 annotation of TCR sequences. TCRs were defined as expanded if a significant change between any two time points was detected under a Poisson model with p below 0.0001. Abundances of TCRs were expressed as counts per million after normalisation to the total number of TCRs sequenced in each sample. TRAV1-2 paired with TRAJ12, TRAJ20 or TRAJ33 defined MAIT TCRs, while TRAV10 paired with TRAJ18 defined iNKT TCRs. VDJdb, accessed on 1 November 2021, was searched for TCRs annotated for CMV, EBV and SARS-CoV-2, and TCRs annotated for more than one antigen were excluded. The public reads were reprocessed in TCRdb via fastp at Q25 and MiXCR, keeping in-frame beta chains. CDR3 protein duplicates are merged, each entry listing the most common genes and DNA. TCRdb's processing, not the authors' own work, is the source of the V and J calls. The sample table records approximately 74,000 distinct CDR3 sequences; roughly 13% of these occur just once. Approximately 11% of the sample lies in the top ten.

Results the study describes overall, beyond this receptor: VDJdb matching was skewed toward anti-spike CD8 responses and likely underestimated virus-specific expansions by missing private and CD4 specificities.

The germline V gene (reference sequence) yields MNHNY for CDR1 and SVGAGI for CDR2. There are 11 amino acids in the CDR3, from cysteine to phenylalanine inclusive. The entry retains the CDR3 DNA only, 33 bases that are in frame from base 1. At the junction V is shortened by 2 bases and J by 7 bases, with 5 bases in between. Sequencing was done on a sample of whole blood. The rearrangement joined TRBV6-6 to TRBJ1-2, with no D gene named confidently. This TCR derives from an adult who was a healthcare worker with PCR-confirmed SARS-CoV-2 infection or an uninfected control (not recorded which). Here is the DNA: TGTGCCAGCAGTTACGGGTTTGGCTACACCTTC. Its translation is CASSYGFGYTF.